This is a list of T cell receptor beta chains from one sample in a study of T-cell reconstitution after alpha-beta-depleted transplantation in children. MiXCR, applied by TCRdb to the PCR reads, yields one record per CDR3 protein. This repertoire shows about 1,000,000 distinct CDR3 sequences, roughly 29% found once; its top ten account for under 30%. Sequencing was performed on PBMCs, mostly from graft donor cells, taken 360 days after TCRalphabeta/CD19-depleted stem cell transplant. The receptor source for this set is a boy under three years old who had a stem cell transplant for SCID, so the T cells may come from the graft donor. The CDR3 runs from the conserved cysteine through the conserved F or W. Fields, in order: CDR3 length, J gene, V gene, CDR3 protein.

CDR3 length: 13; J gene: TRBJ2-5; V gene: TRBV6-2/TRBV6-3; CDR3 protein: CASRGLPQETQYF
CDR3 length: 13; J gene: TRBJ1-5; V gene: TRBV29-1; CDR3 protein: CSVEGDSNQPQHF
CDR3 length: 16; J gene: TRBJ1-1; V gene: TRBV28; CDR3 protein: CASSLWGQGGNTEAFF
CDR3 length: 14; J gene: TRBJ2-5; V gene: TRBV9; CDR3 protein: CASSVGGIQETQYF
CDR3 length: 14; J gene: TRBJ2-3; V gene: TRBV5-1; CDR3 protein: CASSLAIAGETQYF
CDR3 length: 17; J gene: TRBJ1-1; V gene: TRBV5-6; CDR3 protein: CASSLLGQGKRNTEAFF
CDR3 length: 15; J gene: TRBJ2-1; V gene: TRBV20-1; CDR3 protein: CSARVKASGDNEQFF
CDR3 length: 13; J gene: TRBJ2-1; V gene: TRBV20-1; CDR3 protein: CSARWDRANEQFF
CDR3 length: 16; J gene: TRBJ2-1; V gene: TRBV5-5; CDR3 protein: CASSPLTGTGYNEQFF
CDR3 length: 16; J gene: TRBJ2-4; V gene: TRBV7-8; CDR3 protein: CASSLVGGASKNIQYF
CDR3 length: 14; J gene: TRBJ1-2; V gene: TRBV6-5; CDR3 protein: CASILSHVGYGYTF
CDR3 length: 15; J gene: TRBJ2-7; V gene: TRBV5-6; CDR3 protein: CASSRSGDITYEQYF
CDR3 length: 16; J gene: TRBJ2-1; V gene: TRBV5-1; CDR3 protein: CASSPPRQGANYEQFF
CDR3 length: 15; J gene: TRBJ2-3; V gene: TRBV12-3/TRBV12-4; CDR3 protein: CASSPNVGFTDTQYF
CDR3 length: 15; J gene: TRBJ2-1; V gene: TRBV4-1; CDR3 protein: CASSQGSRPTEEQFF
CDR3 length: 18; J gene: TRBJ1-1; V gene: TRBV7-8; CDR3 protein: CASSPSGWSRGMNTEAFF
CDR3 length: 18; J gene: TRBJ2-1; V gene: TRBV12-5; CDR3 protein: CASGLVVGHRLSYNEQFF
CDR3 length: 17; J gene: TRBJ2-1; V gene: TRBV6-2/TRBV6-3; CDR3 protein: CASSPAAAGGGDPEQFF
CDR3 length: 14; J gene: TRBJ2-2; V gene: TRBV29-1; CDR3 protein: CSVGSQGYTGELFF
CDR3 length: 14; J gene: TRBJ1-5; V gene: TRBV6-5; CDR3 protein: CASSYGQGNQPQHF
CDR3 length: 16; J gene: TRBJ1-1; V gene: TRBV6-5; CDR3 protein: CASSYSGGRTNTEAFF
CDR3 length: 15; J gene: TRBJ2-3; V gene: TRBV15; CDR3 protein: CATSSGGQGRDTQYF
CDR3 length: 16; J gene: TRBJ2-1; V gene: TRBV27; CDR3 protein: CASSLANPRGGNEQFF
CDR3 length: 13; J gene: TRBJ1-4; V gene: TRBV12-3/TRBV12-4; CDR3 protein: CASRRGGDEKLFF
CDR3 length: 14; J gene: TRBJ2-5; V gene: TRBV15; CDR3 protein: CATSREGIQETQYF
CDR3 length: 16; J gene: TRBJ1-2; V gene: TRBV12-3/TRBV12-4; CDR3 protein: CASSLRLESENYGYTF
CDR3 length: 15; J gene: TRBJ2-7; V gene: TRBV4-1; CDR3 protein: CASSKRQGDAYEQYF
CDR3 length: 14; J gene: TRBJ2-1; V gene: TRBV2; CDR3 protein: CASRGTSGYNEQFF
CDR3 length: 18; J gene: TRBJ2-5; V gene: TRBV5-1; CDR3 protein: CASSLWAPNAGYQETQYF
CDR3 length: 14; J gene: TRBJ1-4; V gene: TRBV7-2; CDR3 protein: CASSRDRVNEKLFF
CDR3 length: 15; J gene: TRBJ2-7; V gene: TRBV20-1; CDR3 protein: CSARTTGTGTYEQYF
CDR3 length: 15; J gene: TRBJ2-1; V gene: TRBV5-5; CDR3 protein: CASSFGWSAYNEQFF
CDR3 length: 16; J gene: TRBJ1-1; V gene: TRBV6-2/TRBV6-3; CDR3 protein: CASSYKQGGSKAEAFF
CDR3 length: 12; J gene: TRBJ2-7; V gene: TRBV20-1; CDR3 protein: CSAQTGGEVQYF
CDR3 length: 14; J gene: TRBJ1-1; V gene: TRBV5-4; CDR3 protein: CASSLGQIDTEAFF
CDR3 length: 15; J gene: TRBJ2-7; V gene: TRBV6-5; CDR3 protein: CASSYSPLSPGEQYF
CDR3 length: 17; J gene: TRBJ1-1; V gene: TRBV20-1; CDR3 protein: CSARDDRAGRWDTEAFF
CDR3 length: 15; J gene: TRBJ1-5; V gene: TRBV7-2; CDR3 protein: CASSITGGANQPQHF
CDR3 length: 15; J gene: TRBJ2-3; V gene: TRBV7-2; CDR3 protein: CASSVTGTYTDTQYF
CDR3 length: 12; J gene: TRBJ2-3; V gene: TRBV5-1; CDR3 protein: CASSFPENTQYF
CDR3 length: 13; J gene: TRBJ2-1; V gene: TRBV14; CDR3 protein: CASSQDAYNEQFF
CDR3 length: 12; J gene: TRBJ2-7; V gene: TRBV20-1; CDR3 protein: CSASTRGREQYF
CDR3 length: 15; J gene: TRBJ2-3; V gene: TRBV6-5; CDR3 protein: CASSYTGYNTDTQYF
CDR3 length: 12; J gene: TRBJ2-3; V gene: TRBV9; CDR3 protein: CASSPQADTQYF
CDR3 length: 17; J gene: TRBJ1-5; V gene: TRBV24-1; CDR3 protein: CATSRTGGPNSNQPQHF
CDR3 length: 11; J gene: TRBJ2-1; V gene: TRBV12-5; CDR3 protein: CASGLGSEQFF
CDR3 length: 15; J gene: TRBJ2-1; V gene: TRBV20-1; CDR3 protein: CSARAPAGADNEQFF
CDR3 length: 15; J gene: TRBJ1-3; V gene: TRBV12-3/TRBV12-4; CDR3 protein: CASSFRGREGNTIYF
CDR3 length: 18; J gene: TRBJ2-5; V gene: TRBV4-2; CDR3 protein: CASSLGAGLDSGQETQYF